What follows are 6 T cell receptor beta chains derived from one specimen sequenced in a study of control samples from healthy donors and cancer patients. TCRdb keeps only in-frame clones here, not all; method: immunoSEQ multiplex PCR. The repertoire has about 250,000 clones, approximately 80% of them found once; the top ten carry about an eighth. The sequencing input was PBMCs. The receptors derive from a woman aged 55-70 years with lung cancer.

The genes are TRBV9 and TRBJ1-4; D might be TRBD1 (6 bases). The ends were cut back, 0 bases at V and 3 bases at J, with 9 bases in the middle. Germline lookup yields CDR1 SGDLS and CDR2 YYNGEE. CDR3 size: 15 residues. The CDR3 is CASSVDREANEKLFF. In DNA form, the CDR3 reads TGTGCCAGCAGCGTAGACAGGGAGGCTAATGAAAAACTGTTTTTT. The variable domain in full, with the rest retrieved from reference TRBV9 and TRBJ1-4, is DSGVTQTPKHLITATGQRVTLRCSPRSGDLSVYWYQQSLDQGLQFLIQYYNGEERAKGNILERFSAQQFPDLHSELNLSSLELGDSALYFCASSVDREANEKLFFGSGTQLSVL.

The chain employs TRBV12-5 and TRBJ2-7; 8 nucleotides match TRBD1. CDR3 size: 15 residues. Looked up from germline, CDR1 is LGHNT and CDR2 is FRNRAP. Germline trimming cut 6 bases from V and 1 base from J; bases unmatched to any gene: 8. CDR3 sequence: CASGPGQGPSYEQYF. Written as DNA, the CDR3 is TGTGCTAGTGGCCCTGGACAGGGACCATCCTACGAGCAGTACTTC.

This chain's CDR3 is CASSGGWWGSSYEQYF. The CDR3, as DNA: TGTGCCAGCAGTGGTGGGTGGTGGGGGTCCTCCTACGAGCAGTACTTC. The chain joins TRBV2 to TRBJ2-7, with D perhaps given as TRBD1 or TRBD2 (5 bases each). The germline CDR1 and CDR2 sequences are SNHLY and FYNNEI. The CDR3 runs 16 residues. V lost 4 bases to trimming and J lost 0 bases, with 16 bases between them.

The V call is TRBV7-2, the J call TRBJ1-5; the match to TRBD1 covers 7 bases. V trimming: 5 bases; J trimming: 2 bases; junction bases outside the gene matches: 6. CDR3 size: 15 residues. Per the germline V gene, CDR1 is SGHTA and CDR2 is FQGNSA. CDR3 bases: TGTGCCAGCAGCCCCAGGGGGTGGGGCAATCAGCCCCAGCATTTT. It specifies CASSPRGWGNQPQHF.

The V and J genes are TRBV4-1 and TRBJ1-3, with unresolved D. The CDR3 contains 13 residues. From germline, CDR1 is MGHRA and CDR2 YSYEKL. With 4 bases removed from V and 6 bases from J, the gap between germline ends came to 10 bases. The CDR3 spells CASSLKEENTIYF. For the CDR3, the DNA is TGCGCCAGCAGCCTCAAGGAGGAAAACACCATATATTTT.

The chain carries TRBV5-4 and TRBJ2-1; TRBD2 aligns across 11 bases. The CDR3 contains 15 residues. The J segment lost 5 bases and the V segment lost 1 base, leaving 2 bases of the junction unmatched. CDR1 is SGHNT and CDR2 is YYREEE in the germline V gene (reference sequence). CDR3 sequence (DNA): TGTGCCAGCAGCTTGCCACTAGCGGGAGACAATGAGCAGTTCTTC. It codes for CASSLPLAGDNEQFF.